The text below deals with one TCR beta chain. What it binds is not known. TCRdb's table, derived via immunoSEQ multiplex PCR, lists solely in-frame clones and lacks some. The top ten hold 35% to 40% of the sample, which has about 33,000 clones, 78% seen once. The sample originates from a study of T cells in localized non-small cell lung cancer. Findings of the study overall: Density of T cells in blood, when higher, went with longer overall survival. For the top 100 tumor clones, a median roughly 56 also appeared in adjacent lung.

The CDR3 runs 16 residues. V lost 4 bases and J 0 bases, leaving 17 bases between the germline ends. In germline, CDR1 is SGHNT, CDR2 YYREEE (reference sequence). This clonotype was obtained from a male donor aged 60 or older with stage II squamous cell lung carcinoma. Source: peripheral blood, taken before any cancer treatment. The chain has TRBV5-4 and TRBJ2-7; D tentatively fits TRBD1 or TRBD2 (6 bases each). CDR3 residues: CASSPVLGGSSYEQYF. CDR3 nucleotide sequence: TGTGCCAGCAGCCCTGTCCTAGGGGGGAGCTCCTACGAGCAGTACTTC.